Below are 14 T cell receptor beta chains sequenced from a single sample in a study of blood T cell repertoires in COVID-19. Some clones are missing from TCRdb's copy, which holds only in-frame ones; the method was immunoSEQ multiplex PCR. The sample has over 150,000 clones; about four fifths are singletons. Sequenced material: peripheral blood. The receptors originated from a woman in her sixties with acute or convalescent COVID-19.

In this sample, this clone turned up a few times. The gene calls are TRBV5-1 and TRBJ2-2; 8 bases agree with TRBD2. The CDR3 runs 14 residues. Germline V gives CDR1 SGHRS, CDR2 YFSETQ. J gave up 5 bases and V 1 base, and 1 base lay outside the gene matches. This CDR3 reads CASSLTSGTGELFF. Here the CDR3 DNA reads TGCGCCAGCAGCTTGACTAGCGGAACCGGGGAGCTGTTTTTT.

This clone turned up a few times. The chain links TRBV29-1 to TRBJ1-2; D remains unclear. Germline CDR1 is SQVTM and CDR2 is ANQGSEA. The CDR3 is 12 amino acids. The V and J ends lost 5 bases and 8 bases respectively, with 15 bases between them. The CDR3 sequence is CSVYGEGSGYTF. The CDR3 nucleotides read TGCAGCGTTTATGGGGAGGGATCAGGCTACACCTTC.

The genes are TRBV7-9 and TRBJ1-1; 7 bases match TRBD1. Germline CDR1 is SEHNR and CDR2 is FQNEAQ (reference sequence). V trimming: 2 bases; J trimming: 6 bases; junction bases outside the gene matches: 6. The CDR3 is 14 amino acids. The CDR3, as DNA: TGTGCCAGCAGCTTAAGGGGGCGGTCGGCTGAAGCTTTCTTT. This sequence encodes CASSLRGRSAEAFF. The full variable domain, with the rest looked up from reference TRBV7-9 and TRBJ1-1, is DTGVSQNPRHKITKRGQNVTFRCDPISEHNRLYWYRQTLGQGPEFLTYFQNEAQLEKSRLLSDRFSAERPKGSFSTLEIQRTEQGDSAMYLCASSLRGRSAEAFFGQGTRLTVV.

The V call is TRBV19, the J call TRBJ2-3; D is unresolved. V was cut by 4 bases and J by 5 bases, with 4 bases left in between. CDR1 and CDR2 from the germline V gene are LNHDA and SQIVND (reference sequence). The CDR3 is 11 amino acids. The CDR3 sequence: CASSSQDTQYF. CDR3 coding DNA: TGTGCCAGTAGTAGTCAAGATACGCAGTATTTT.

J is TRBJ2-4 and V is TRBV10-2, with 13 bases identical to TRBD2. The CDR3 consists of 16 residues. The junction had 0 bases not matched to a gene; V was cut back by 0 bases and J by 4 bases. Germline-derived CDR1 and CDR2 are WSHSY and SAAADI. The chain's CDR3 is CASSESGLAGKNIQYF. CDR3 nucleotides: TGCGCCAGCAGTGAGTCGGGACTAGCGGGGAAAAACATTCAGTACTTC.

This clone was counted between two and nine times. The chain recombines TRBV5-1 with TRBJ1-6; a weak D match, TRBD1 (6 bases). V lost 4 bases, J lost 9 bases, and 14 bases lay in between. Germline CDR1 reads SGHRS; CDR2 reads YFSETQ. The CDR3 length is 14 residues. The CDR3 sequence: CASSPQGLVSPLHF. The CDR3 nucleotides read TGCGCCAGCAGCCCACAGGGTTTGGTTTCACCCCTCCACTTT.

This clone is a singleton in its sample. In DNA, the CDR3 is TGCGCCAGCAGCTTGGAAGGGACTCGAACTGAAGCTTTCTTT. It is translated as CASSLEGTRTEAFF. This chain joins TRBV5-1 and TRBJ1-1, with D tentatively TRBD1 (5 bases). The CDR3 consists of 14 residues. The V gene lost 0 bases and the J gene lost 5 bases, with 11 bases spanning the gap. From germline, CDR1 is SGHRS and CDR2 YFSETQ.

J is TRBJ2-3 and V is TRBV7-6; 7 bases fit TRBD1. Losses at the gene ends were 5 bases for V and 5 bases for J; bases not matched to a gene: 16. CDR1 is SGHVS, CDR2 FNYEAQ, per germline. The length of the CDR3 is 17 residues. In DNA, the CDR3 is TGTGCCAGCAGCCTAAGACAGGGATCGGGTCAGATAGATACGCAGTATTTT. Translation: CASSLRQGSGQIDTQYF.

The chain links TRBV3-1 (or the pseudogene TRBV3-2) to TRBJ1-1; 9 nucleotides match TRBD1. From germline, CDR1 is LGHDT and CDR2 YNNKEL (reference sequence). There are 16 residues in the CDR3. After removal of 3 bases from V and 0 bases from J, the junction contained 5 bases not matched to a gene. The CDR3 DNA follows: TGTGCCAGCAGCCAGGGACAGGGAAACATGAACACTGAAGCTTTCTTT. It translates to CASSQGQGNMNTEAFF.

The V and J genes are TRBV9 and TRBJ1-3; D possibly corresponds to TRBD1 (6 bases). The CDR3 has 15 residues. The V gene's germline CDR1 is SGDLS and CDR2 YYNGEE. The V end lost 6 bases, the J end lost 3 bases, and 16 bases lay between the germline ends. The CDR3 reads CASNDGGRGGNTIYF. CDR3 DNA: TGTGCCAGCAACGACGGGGGGCGAGGTGGAAACACCATATATTTT.

The V call is TRBV21-1, the J call TRBJ1-6; the DNA was not used to check the table's D call, TRBD1. TRBV21-1 is shown as a pseudogene. This CDR3 is 15 amino acids long. CDR3 region: CASRRTGPYNSPLHF. The DNA of the CDR3 is TGTGCCAGCAGAAGGACAGGGCCGTATAATTCACCCCTCCACTTT.

The chain employs TRBV5-5 and TRBJ2-3; TRBD2 matches at 7 bases. V was clipped by 0 bases and J by 3 bases; unmatched bases: 4. The CDR3 extends over 15 amino acids. Germline CDR1 and CDR2: SGHKS and YYEKEE (reference sequence). CDR3 region: CASSLGTSVTDTQYF. In DNA form, the CDR3 reads TGTGCCAGCAGCTTGGGGACTAGTGTGACAGATACGCAGTATTTT.

The chain carries TRBV5-4 and TRBJ2-5; 8 nucleotides line up with TRBD2. J was trimmed by 9 bases and V by 6 bases; bases with no gene match: 16. The CDR3 is 15 residues long. From germline, CDR1 is SGHNT and CDR2 YYREEE (reference sequence). The CDR3 DNA reads TGTGCCAGCACCCCGGGCGGGGGGCGACCGTCAGCCCAGTACTTC. It is translated as CASTPGGGRPSAQYF.

The chain carries TRBV27 and TRBJ1-2, with D possibly TRBD1 on 5 matching bases. The CDR3 consists of 13 residues. Looked up from germline, CDR1 is MNHEY and CDR2 is SMNVEV (reference sequence). V was shortened by 2 bases and J by 4 bases, with 8 bases between the two germline ends. CDR3: CASSLQGSYGYTF. In nucleotides, the CDR3 is TGTGCCAGCAGTTTACAGGGATCCTATGGCTACACCTTC.